The next 4 T cell receptor beta chains were all read from a single sample in a study of PD-L1 blockade in urothelial cancer. Here immunoSEQ multiplex PCR was the method, and the copy in TCRdb shows in-frame clones only, minus some. Of around 87,000 clones listed, around four fifths were seen once; the top ten hold over 7.5%. Specified time point: peripheral blood 6 weeks after treatment start. The sample consisted of PBMCs, taken around atezolizumab (anti-PD-L1) treatment. The receptor source for this set is a man in his sixties or seventies with urothelial cancer.

The J gene is TRBJ2-7, the V gene TRBV5-1; D is undetermined. The germline V gene has CDR1 SGHRS and CDR2 YFSETQ. The V and J ends lost 0 bases and 1 base respectively, with 5 bases between them. The CDR3 has 13 residues. As DNA, the CDR3 is TGCGCCAGCAGCTTGGACAGATCCTACGAGCAGTACTTC. Protein: CASSLDRSYEQYF.

This clone was counted a single time. The V gene is TRBV2, the J gene TRBJ2-7; D is possibly TRBD1 (6 bases). CDR3 length equals 14 residues. The germline gives CDR1 SNHLY, CDR2 FYNNEI. V was cut by 0 bases and J by 5 bases, with 11 bases left in between. The CDR3 DNA reads as TGTGCCAGCAGTGAAGCCAGGGGTATTCACGAGCAGTACTTC. This gives the protein CASSEARGIHEQYF.

The genes are TRBV29-1 and TRBJ2-2; perhaps TRBD1 as D (6 bases). Trimming removed 1 base from V and 7 bases from J, with 13 bases in between. The CDR3 extends over 14 amino acids. Germline assignment: CDR1 SQVTM and CDR2 ANQGSEA. Here the CDR3 DNA reads TGCAGCGTTGAAGTCGGCAGGGGAATCGGGGAGCTGTTTTTT. This translates into CSVEVGRGIGELFF.

The CDR3 loop reads CAGGSGTGIGGYTF. The CDR3 region has the DNA TGTGCCGGGGGCTCCGGGACAGGGATAGGAGGCTACACCTTC. The chain is built from TRBV7-2 and TRBJ1-2; 9 nucleotides match TRBD1. V lost 11 bases and J lost 8; bases outside the gene matches: 15. The CDR3 is made up of 14 amino acids. Germline V gives CDR1 SGHTA, CDR2 FQGNSA.